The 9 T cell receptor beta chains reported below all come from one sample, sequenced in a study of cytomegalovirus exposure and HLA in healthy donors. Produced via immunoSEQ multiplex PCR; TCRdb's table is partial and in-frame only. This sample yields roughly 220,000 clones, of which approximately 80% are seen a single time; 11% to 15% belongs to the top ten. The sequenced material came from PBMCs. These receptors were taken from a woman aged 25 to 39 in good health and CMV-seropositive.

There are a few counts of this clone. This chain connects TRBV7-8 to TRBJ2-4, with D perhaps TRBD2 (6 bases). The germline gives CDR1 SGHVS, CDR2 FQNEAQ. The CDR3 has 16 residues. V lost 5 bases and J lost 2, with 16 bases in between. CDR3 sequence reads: CASSTEGEATKNIQYF. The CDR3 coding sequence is TGTGCCAGCAGCACCGAAGGGGAGGCGACCAAAAACATTCAGTACTTC. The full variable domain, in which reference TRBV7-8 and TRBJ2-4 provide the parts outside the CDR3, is GAGVSQSPRYKVAKRGQDVALRCDPISGHVSLFWYQQALGQGPEFLTYFQNEAQLDKSGLPSDRFFAERPEGSVSTLKIQRTQQEDSAVYLCASSTEGEATKNIQYFGAGTRLSVL.

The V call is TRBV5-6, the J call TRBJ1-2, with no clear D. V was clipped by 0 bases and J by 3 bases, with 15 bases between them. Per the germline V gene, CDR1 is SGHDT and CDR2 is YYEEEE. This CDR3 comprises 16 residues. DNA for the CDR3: TGTGCCAGCAGCTTGGGTGGTGGCTCCTTGGACTATGGCTACACCTTC. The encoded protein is CASSLGGGSLDYGYTF.

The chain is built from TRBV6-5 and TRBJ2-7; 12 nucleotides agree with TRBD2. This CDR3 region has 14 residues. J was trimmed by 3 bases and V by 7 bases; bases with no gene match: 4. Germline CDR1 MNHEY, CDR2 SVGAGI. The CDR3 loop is CASMLAGGDYEQYF. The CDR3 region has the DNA TGTGCCAGCATGCTAGCGGGAGGGGACTACGAGCAGTACTTC.

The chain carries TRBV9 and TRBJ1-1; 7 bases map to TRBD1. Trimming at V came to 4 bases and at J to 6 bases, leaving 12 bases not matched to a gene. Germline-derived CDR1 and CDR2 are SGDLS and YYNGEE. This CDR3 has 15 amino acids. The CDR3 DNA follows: TGTGCCAGCAGCCAGACTAGACAGGGAGGCTCTGAAGCTTTCTTT. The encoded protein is CASSQTRQGGSEAFF.

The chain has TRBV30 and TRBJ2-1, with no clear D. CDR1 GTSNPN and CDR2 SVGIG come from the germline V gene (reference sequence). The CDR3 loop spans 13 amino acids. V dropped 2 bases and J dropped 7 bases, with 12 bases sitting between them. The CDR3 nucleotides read TGTGCCTGGAGTACCCAATACATGAATGAGCAGTTCTTC. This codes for CAWSTQYMNEQFF.

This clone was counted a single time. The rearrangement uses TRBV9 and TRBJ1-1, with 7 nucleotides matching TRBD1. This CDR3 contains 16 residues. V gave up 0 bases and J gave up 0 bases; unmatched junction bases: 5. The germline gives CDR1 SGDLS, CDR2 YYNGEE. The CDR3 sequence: CASSVDRGGMNTEAFF. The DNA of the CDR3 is TGTGCCAGCAGCGTAGACAGGGGTGGTATGAACACTGAAGCTTTCTTT.

CDR3 residues: CASSEALEDEQFF. The CDR3 bases are TGTGCCAGCAGTGAAGCGCTGGAGGATGAGCAGTTCTTC. This sequence joins TRBV2 and TRBJ2-1, with a tentative D call TRBD2 (5 bases). The V gene lost 0 bases and the J gene lost 8 bases, with 8 bases spanning the gap. This CDR3 has 13 amino acids. Germline V gene lookup returns CDR1 SNHLY and CDR2 FYNNEI.

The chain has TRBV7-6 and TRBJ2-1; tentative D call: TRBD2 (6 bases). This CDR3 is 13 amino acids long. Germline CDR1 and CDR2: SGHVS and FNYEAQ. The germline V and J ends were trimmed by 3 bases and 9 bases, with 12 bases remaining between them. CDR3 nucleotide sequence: TGTGCCAGCAGCTTTCCGGCGGGACTTGAGCAGTTCTTC. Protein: CASSFPAGLEQFF.

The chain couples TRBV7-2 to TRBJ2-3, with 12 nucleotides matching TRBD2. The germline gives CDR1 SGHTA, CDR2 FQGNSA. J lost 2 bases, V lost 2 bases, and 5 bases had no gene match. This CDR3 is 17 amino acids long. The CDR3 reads CASSLQTSGSATDTQYF. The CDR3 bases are TGTGCCAGCAGCTTACAGACTAGCGGGAGTGCCACAGATACGCAGTATTTT.